These 10 T cell receptor beta chains originate from one sample sequenced in a study of shared clonotypes between healthy human individuals. Clones were sequenced by immunoSEQ multiplex PCR, and TCRdb holds only the in-frame ones, with some missing. The sample has approximately 2.5 million clones, more than 90% seen once. Sequences were obtained from naive CD4+ T cells sorted from blood. The subset was: CD45RA+ positively selected. The receptors derive from a man between 18 and 35 years old in good health.

The rearrangement joins TRBV5-1 to TRBJ2-7, with TRBD2 matching 15 bases. The germline V gene has CDR1 SGHRS and CDR2 YFSETQ. V gave up 4 bases and J gave up 4 bases; unmatched junction bases: 6. This CDR3 has 16 residues. CDR3 region: CASSRGLAGGQYEQYF. For the CDR3, the DNA is TGCGCCAGCAGCAGGGGACTAGCGGGGGGCCAGTACGAGCAGTACTTC.

The rearrangement links TRBV30 to TRBJ2-3; TRBD2 aligns across 8 bases. The CDR3 length is 15 residues. The V segment lost 0 bases and the J segment 4 bases; nucleotides outside the gene matches: 6. The germline V gene has CDR1 GTSNPN and CDR2 SVGIG (reference sequence). CDR3 coding DNA: TGTGCCTGGAGTGTAGGAGCGGGGGAGGCAGATACGCAGTATTTT. Translated: CAWSVGAGEADTQYF.

The chain employs TRBV5-8 and TRBJ1-4; D is possibly TRBD1 (5 bases). Trimming stripped 7 bases from V and 4 bases from J, with 14 bases between. This CDR3 has 14 amino acids. Germline loops: CDR1 SGHTS, CDR2 YDEGEE. The CDR3 sequence: CASEQAVLNEKLFF. DNA for the CDR3: TGTGCCAGCGAACAGGCAGTACTTAATGAAAAACTGTTTTTT.

This clone has just one count. This chain joins TRBV4-3 and TRBJ2-1; D not certain. Germline V gene data show CDR1 as LGHNA and CDR2 as YSLEER. V was pared by 0 bases and J by 6 bases, with 15 bases between. CDR3 length equals 16 residues. Here the CDR3 DNA reads TGCGCCAGCAGCCAAGATCCTCCGGTTAAATCCAATGAGCAGTTCTTC. Its translation is CASSQDPPVKSNEQFF.

The J gene is TRBJ1-1, the V gene TRBV6-5; unclear D gene. The V end was cut by 8 bases, the J end by 3 bases, with 13 bases between. Looked up from germline, CDR1 is MNHEY and CDR2 is SVGAGI. The CDR3 is 13 amino acids. CDR3 nucleotides: TGTGCCAGCGGTTCAGATTCGGACACTGAAGCTTTCTTT. Translated: CASGSDSDTEAFF.

This clone was seen only once. V and J are TRBV6-1 and TRBJ1-1, with 7 positions matching TRBD1. CDR3 size: 15 residues. V lost 6 bases and J lost 6; bases outside the gene matches: 13. From germline, CDR1 is MNHNS and CDR2 SASEGT. CDR3 coding DNA: TGTGCCAGCAGCGAAAGACAGGGTACTGTCCCTGAAGCTTTCTTT. Amino acids: CASSERQGTVPEAFF.

The CDR3 bases are TGTGCCAGTAGCCCCGTACAGGGGGCGCGGAATTCACCCCTCCACTTT. Its protein is CASSPVQGARNSPLHF. This sequence joins TRBV19 and TRBJ1-6; TRBD1 aligns across 9 bases. The germline CDR1 and CDR2 sequences are LNHDA and SQIVND (reference sequence). V dropped 6 bases and J dropped 7; count of bases not matched to a gene: 10. The CDR3 is made up of 16 amino acids.

The chain recombines TRBV19 with TRBJ2-5; 11 bases match TRBD1. This CDR3 contains 16 residues. V lost 3 bases, J lost 5 bases, and 8 bases stayed unmatched. Per the germline V gene, CDR1 is LNHDA and CDR2 is SQIVND (reference sequence). The CDR3 is CASSIGGTGGSETQYF. Here the CDR3 DNA reads TGTGCCAGTAGTATCGGCGGGACAGGGGGTTCGGAGACCCAGTACTTC.

V is TRBV5-1 and J is TRBJ2-5; the D call may be TRBD1 or TRBD2 (5 bases each). There are 14 residues in the CDR3. Trimming cost V 0 bases and J 4 bases, with 10 bases left between them. The germline CDR1 and CDR2 sequences are SGHRS and YFSETQ. The DNA for the CDR3 is TGCGCCAGCAGCTTGGCCCGGGGCCCAGAGACCCAGTACTTC. Amino acids: CASSLARGPETQYF.

The CDR3 spells CAISEGQLEKLFF. The CDR3 region has the DNA TGTGCCATCAGTGAGGGACAGCTTGAAAAACTGTTTTTT. The rearrangement uses TRBV10-3 and TRBJ1-4; D perhaps matches TRBD1 (6 bases). Trimming took off 2 bases at V and 7 bases at J, with 8 bases between the two ends. The CDR3 consists of 13 residues. Looked up from germline, CDR1 is ENHRY and CDR2 is SYGVKD.